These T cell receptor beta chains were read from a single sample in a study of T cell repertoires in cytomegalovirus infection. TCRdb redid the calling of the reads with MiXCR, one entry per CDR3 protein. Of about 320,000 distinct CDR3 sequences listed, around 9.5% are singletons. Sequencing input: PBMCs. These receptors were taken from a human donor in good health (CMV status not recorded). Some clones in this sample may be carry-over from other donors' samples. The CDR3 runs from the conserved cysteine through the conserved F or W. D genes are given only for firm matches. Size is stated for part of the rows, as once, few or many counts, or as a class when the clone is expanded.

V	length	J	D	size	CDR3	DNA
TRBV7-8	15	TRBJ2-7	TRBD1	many	CASSPRRDSHYEQYF	TGTGCCAGCAGCCCCCGACGGGACAGCCATTACGAGCAGTACTTC
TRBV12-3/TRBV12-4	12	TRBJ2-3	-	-	CASGPRGDTQYF	TGTGCCAGCGGACCCCGGGGAGATACGCAGTATTTT
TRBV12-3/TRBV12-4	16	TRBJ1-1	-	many	CASSYGAGGWDTEAFF	TGTGCCAGCAGTTACGGGGCGGGGGGCTGGGACACTGAAGCTTTCTTT
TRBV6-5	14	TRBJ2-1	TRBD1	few	CASSRDRAHNEQFF	TGTGCCAGCAGCCGGGACAGGGCTCACAATGAGCAGTTCTTC
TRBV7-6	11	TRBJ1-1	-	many	CAALTNTEAFF	TGTGCCGCCCTGACGAACACTGAAGCTTTCTTT
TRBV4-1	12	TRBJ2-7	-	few	CASSHDSYEQYF	TGCGCCAGCAGCCATGACAGCTACGAGCAGTACTTC
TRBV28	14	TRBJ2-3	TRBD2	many	CASNLVAGGRGQYF	TGTGCCAGCAACCTGGTGGCGGGAGGCCGGGGTCAGTATTTT
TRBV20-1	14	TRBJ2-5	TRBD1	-	CSAPRDRKRETQYF	TGCAGTGCCCCGAGGGACAGAAAGAGGGAGACCCAGTACTTC
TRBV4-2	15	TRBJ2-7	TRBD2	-	CASSQASGPSYEQYF	TGTGCCAGCAGCCAAGCTAGCGGACCTTCCTACGAGCAGTACTTC
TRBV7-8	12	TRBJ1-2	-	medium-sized	CASSLGDRADTF	TGTGCCAGCAGCTTAGGAGACAGAGCAGACACCTTC
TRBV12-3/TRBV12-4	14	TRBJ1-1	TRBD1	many	CASSLEGARTEAFF	TGTGCCAGCAGTTTAGAGGGGGCGCGAACTGAAGCTTTCTTT
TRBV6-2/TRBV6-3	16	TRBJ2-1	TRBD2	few	CASSRLISGTYNEQFF	TGTGCCAGCAGCCGCCTCATTAGCGGGACTTACAATGAGCAGTTCTTC
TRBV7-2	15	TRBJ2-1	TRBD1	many	CASSPPGTGNNEQFF	TGTGCCAGCAGCCCCCCCGGGACAGGGAACAATGAGCAGTTCTTC
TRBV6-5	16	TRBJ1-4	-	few	CASSYASAYPAVKLFF	TGTGCCAGCAGTTACGCCTCAGCCTATCCCGCTGTAAAACTGTTTTTT
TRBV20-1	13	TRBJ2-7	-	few	CCATSYVSYEQYF	TGCTGCGCAACTAGCTATGTCAGCTACGAGCAGTACTTC
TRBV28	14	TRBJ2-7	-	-	CASRPQENSYEQYF	TGTGCCAGCAGACCTCAGGAAAACTCCTACGAGCAGTACTTC
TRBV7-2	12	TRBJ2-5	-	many	CASSPGRETQYF	TGTGCCAGCAGCCCGGGGAGAGAGACCCAGTACTTC
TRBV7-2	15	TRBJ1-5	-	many	CASSRVQLSNQPQHF	TGTGCCAGCAGTCGTGTGCAGCTTAGCAATCAGCCCCAGCATTTT
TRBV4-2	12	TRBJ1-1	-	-	CASSQDVAEAFF	TGTGCCAGCAGCCAAGATGTAGCAGAAGCTTTCTTT
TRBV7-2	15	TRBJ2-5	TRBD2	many	CASSLAIAGVETQYF	TGTGCCAGCAGCTTAGCAATAGCGGGAGTAGAGACCCAGTACTTC
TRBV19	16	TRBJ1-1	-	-	CASSIKIEPSNTEAFF	TGTGCCAGTAGTATAAAGATCGAACCCTCGAACACTGAAGCTTTCTTT
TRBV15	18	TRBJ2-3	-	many	CATSRAPPGQGGPATQYF	TGTGCCACCAGCAGAGCCCCCCCCGGACAGGGAGGGCCAGCTACGCAGTATTTT
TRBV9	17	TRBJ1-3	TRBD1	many	CASSVAGGGASGNTIYF	TGTGCCAGCAGCGTAGCTGGAGGGGGCGCATCTGGAAACACCATATATTTT
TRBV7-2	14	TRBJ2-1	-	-	CASSLGLVRDEQFF	TGTGCCAGCAGCCTGGGACTTGTCCGCGATGAGCAGTTCTTC
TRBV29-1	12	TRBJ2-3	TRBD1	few	CSVQGTAYTQYF	TGCAGCGTCCAAGGGACAGCCTATACGCAGTATTTT
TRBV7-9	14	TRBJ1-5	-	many	CASSLDLLYQPQHF	TGTGCCAGCAGCTTAGATTTACTCTATCAGCCCCAGCATTTT
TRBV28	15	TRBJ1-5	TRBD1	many	CASTYTGTGNQPQHF	TGTGCCAGCACATATACCGGGACAGGCAATCAGCCCCAGCATTTT
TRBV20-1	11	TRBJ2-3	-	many	CSEAATDTQYF	TGCAGTGAGGCGGCCACAGATACGCAGTATTTT
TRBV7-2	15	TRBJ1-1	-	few	CASSLLAGSGTEAFF	TGTGCCAGCAGCTTATTAGCGGGGTCGGGCACTGAAGCTTTCTTT
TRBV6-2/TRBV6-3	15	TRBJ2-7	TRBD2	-	CASRLSGRAVYEQYF	TGTGCCAGCAGACTTAGCGGGAGGGCCGTCTACGAGCAGTACTTC
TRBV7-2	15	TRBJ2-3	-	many	CASSLSLLTTDTQYF	TGTGCCAGCAGCTTATCTCTCCTTACCACAGATACGCAGTATTTT
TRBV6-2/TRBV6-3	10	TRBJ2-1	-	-	CASGGPEQFF	TGTGCCAGCGGGGGACCCGAGCAGTTCTTC
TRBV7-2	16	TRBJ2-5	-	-	CASSPRGARPEETQYF	TGTGCCAGCAGCCCCCGGGGCGCCCGGCCCGAAGAGACCCAGTACTTC
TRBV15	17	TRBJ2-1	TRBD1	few	CATSRLTTGGSYNEQFF	TGTGCCACCAGCAGACTCACGACAGGGGGCTCCTACAATGAGCAGTTCTTC
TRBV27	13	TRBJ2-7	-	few	CASNPADSYEQYF	TGTGCCAGCAATCCAGCGGACTCCTACGAGCAGTACTTC
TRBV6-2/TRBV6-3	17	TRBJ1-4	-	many	CASRRSPGRSGSEKLFF	TGTGCCAGCAGAAGATCCCCGGGACGGTCCGGTAGTGAAAAACTGTTTTTT
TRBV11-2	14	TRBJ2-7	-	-	CASRPRGDLYEQYF	TGTGCCAGCAGGCCCCGAGGGGATCTCTACGAGCAGTACTTC
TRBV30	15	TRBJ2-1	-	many	CAWSSQLSSYNEQFF	TGTGCCTGGAGTAGTCAGCTGAGCTCCTACAATGAGCAGTTCTTC
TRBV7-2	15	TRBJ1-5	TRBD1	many	CASSSPGQGNQPQHF	TGTGCCAGCAGCTCACCGGGACAGGGAAATCAGCCCCAGCATTTT
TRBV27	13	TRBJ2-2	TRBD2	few	CASKLLAGGELFF	TGTGCCAGCAAATTGCTAGCGGGTGGGGAGCTGTTTTTT
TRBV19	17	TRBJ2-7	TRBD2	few	CASSIVPPGQRDYEQYF	TGTGCCAGTAGTATAGTTCCTCCAGGCCAGCGGGACTACGAGCAGTACTTC
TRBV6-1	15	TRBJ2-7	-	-	CASSPPCLHNYEQYF	TGTGCCAGCAGTCCGCCGTGCCTACACAACTACGAGCAGTACTTC
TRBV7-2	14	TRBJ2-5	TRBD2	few	CASSSPTSPETQYF	TGTGCCAGCAGCTCCCCGACTAGCCCAGAGACCCAGTACTTC